The 9 T cell receptor beta chains below come from one sample, sequenced in a study of shared clonotypes between healthy human individuals. Assay: immunoSEQ multiplex PCR; the TCRdb copy retains only in-frame clones and omits some. The table records about 1 million clones, 70% to 80% of them present only once. The sample comprised memory CD4+ T cells sorted from blood. Subset noted: CD45RA-negative fraction. Source of these receptors: a man in his late teens or twenties in good health.

V and J are TRBV6-5 and TRBJ2-1, with unresolved D. Trimming left V 7 bases short and J 10 bases short, with 11 bases between. Germline assignment: CDR1 MNHEY and CDR2 SVGAGI. This CDR3 contains 11 residues. The CDR3 loop reads CASNNLGEQFF. CDR3 nucleotide sequence: TGTGCCAGCAATAATTTAGGGGAGCAGTTCTTC.

The chain joins TRBV7-8 to TRBJ2-5, with a weak D call TRBD1 (6 bases). The CDR3 totals 14 residues. Germline CDR1 is SGHVS and CDR2 is FQNEAQ. The V and J ends lost 3 bases and 5 bases respectively, with 13 bases between them. DNA for the CDR3: TGTGCCAGCAGCTTCGTCAGGGGTGAGGAGACCCAGTACTTC. Translation: CASSFVRGEETQYF.

The chain joins TRBV11-2 to TRBJ2-5, with TRBD1 as a possible D gene (6 bases). The germline gives CDR1 SGHAT, CDR2 FQNNGV. Trimming pared 5 bases from V and 5 bases from J, leaving 15 bases between. The CDR3 consists of 14 residues. The CDR3 spells CASSATGKGETQYF. For the CDR3, the DNA is TGTGCCAGCAGCGCAACAGGGAAGGGGGAGACCCAGTACTTC.

The genes are TRBV10-3 and TRBJ2-1; D might be TRBD2 (6 bases). V was pared by 3 bases and J by 5 bases, with 17 bases between. CDR1 is ENHRY and CDR2 is SYGVKD in the germline V gene. The CDR3 extends over 16 amino acids. CDR3 sequence: CAISDTRLGVDNEQFF. CDR3 DNA sequence: TGTGCCATCAGTGACACAAGACTAGGAGTCGACAATGAGCAGTTCTTC.

This chain joins TRBV15 and TRBJ1-4; the D is unclear. The V end was cut by 5 bases, the J end by 3 bases, with 13 bases between. Germline CDR1 LNHNV, CDR2 YYDKDF (reference sequence). The CDR3 is 15 amino acids. This chain's CDR3 is CATSVDGPPNEKLFF. The CDR3 DNA is TGTGCCACCAGCGTTGACGGCCCCCCTAATGAAAAACTGTTTTTT.

V and J are TRBV5-1 and TRBJ2-3; a possible D gene is TRBD2 (6 bases). This CDR3 region has 16 residues. Germline values: CDR1 SGHRS, CDR2 YFSETQ. The V end lost 0 bases, the J end lost 1 base, and 12 bases lay between the germline ends. The chain's CDR3 is CASSLEAGKGTDTQYF. The CDR3, as DNA: TGCGCCAGCAGCTTGGAGGCGGGGAAGGGCACAGATACGCAGTATTTT.

Comments on this clone: Other DNA sequences in this specimen translate into the identical CDR3. J is TRBJ2-2 and V is TRBV2; D is perhaps TRBD1 (6 bases). This CDR3 spans 15 amino acids. Germline values: CDR1 SNHLY, CDR2 FYNNEI. V was shortened by 4 bases and J by 1 base, with 10 bases between the two germline ends. The CDR3 sequence: CASSGQGLNTGELFF. DNA for the CDR3: TGTGCCAGCAGTGGGCAGGGGCTGAACACCGGGGAGCTGTTTTTT.

This clone was seen once. This chain links TRBV5-1 with TRBJ1-2, with D maybe TRBD1 (5 bases). This CDR3 spans 14 amino acids. Germline loops: CDR1 SGHRS, CDR2 YFSETQ. V was clipped by 7 bases and J by 14 bases, with 27 bases between them. The DNA for the CDR3 is TGCGCCAGCGCAGTAGACGGGGACTCTCTATATGAGACCTTC. The encoded protein is CASAVDGDSLYETF.

The V and J genes are TRBV5-1 and TRBJ1-4; 9 bases match TRBD1. The CDR3 extends over 14 amino acids. CDR1 SGHRS and CDR2 YFSETQ come from the germline V gene. Trimming cost V 3 bases and J 7 bases; bases outside gene matches: 4. CDR3 in amino acids: CASSSTGGVEKLFF. In DNA form, the CDR3 reads TGCGCCAGCAGCTCGACAGGGGGGGTTGAAAAACTGTTTTTT.